Listed below are T cell receptor beta chains from one sample, sequenced in a study of cytomegalovirus exposure and HLA in healthy donors. This table comes from immunoSEQ multiplex PCR, and its TCRdb copy is limited to in-frame clones, with some not included. The sample includes over 85,000 clones, under 9% seen only once; the top ten take roughly 2.1%. Material for sequencing was PBMCs. These receptors came from a man aged 45 to 65 in good health and CMV-seronegative. Both conserved end residues are trimmed from each CDR3.

J gene | CDR3 length | V gene | CDR3 protein
TRBJ2-7 | 13 | TRBV7-9 | ASGNSGQGSHEQY
TRBJ1-4 | 13 | TRBV6-6 | ASSYSAGAWEKLF
TRBJ2-1 | 13 | TRBV19 | ASSMVAGSYNEQF
TRBJ1-2 | 13 | TRBV28 | ASSFVHRGIYGYT
TRBJ2-7 | 13 | TRBV4-2 | ASSQSTGEFHEQY
TRBJ2-7 | 12 | TRBV5-1 | ASSSSSGSYEQY
TRBJ2-7 | 13 | TRBV12-1 | ASSFTPGLSYEQY
TRBJ2-7 | 11 | TRBV2 | ASTKLTDFEQY
TRBJ1-2 | 13 | TRBV27 | ASSFAGKKVNGYT
TRBJ2-3 | 12 | TRBV29-1 | SVAQGAGTDTQY
TRBJ1-6 | 13 | TRBV2 | ASSDAGTYNSPLH
TRBJ2-7 | 11 | TRBV7-6 | ASSRQSSYEQY
TRBJ1-4 | 13 | TRBV4-3 | ASSQVLGGDEKLF
TRBJ1-3 | 11 | TRBV6-5 | ASSQGMGNTIY
TRBJ1-2 | 11 | TRBV27 | ASSSQQGLSYT
TRBJ1-1 | 12 | TRBV7-9 | ASSLTGKNTEAF